This TCR beta chain came from a study of blood T cell repertoires in COVID-19. Germline CDR1 SGHTS, CDR2 YDEGEE. The length of the CDR3 is 18 residues. Between the trimmed V and J ends, which lost 1 base and 3 bases, there was a span of 20 bases. Profiling relied on immunoSEQ multiplex PCR, and the TCRdb table lists in-frame clones only, not all of them. The sample records a few hundred thousand clones, about 87% being singletons. The genes are TRBV5-8 and TRBJ1-5; D might be TRBD1 (6 bases). Material: peripheral blood. This receptor was identified in a woman aged 30 to 39 with COVID-19, enrolled during active disease. The CDR3 loop is CASSLSGRTQGPNQPQHF. The CDR3 DNA reads TGTGCCAGCAGCTTGTCGGGTCGCACCCAGGGGCCCAATCAGCCCCAGCATTTT.